This TCR beta chain stems from a study of control samples from healthy donors and cancer patients. Profiling relied on immunoSEQ multiplex PCR, and the TCRdb table lists in-frame clones only, not all of them. This sample has almost 90,000 clones; around nine tenths occur once, and the top ten carry 20% to 25%. This clone was counted only a few times. With 1 base removed from V and 1 base from J, the gap between germline ends came to 6 bases. The CDR3 has 14 residues. Germline V lookup: CDR1 MGHRA, CDR2 YSYEKL. Material: blood. V usage is TRBV4-1 and J usage is TRBJ2-3; possible D gene TRBD2, 6 bases. This TCR derives from a man younger than 45 in good health. Here the CDR3 reads CASSQASGTDTQYF. The CDR3 DNA reads as TGCGCCAGCAGCCAAGCTAGCGGCACAGATACGCAGTATTTT.